This record looks at one TCR beta chain sequence and its context. Its antigen is currently not known. Base qualities are not provided; no much larger clone lies one nucleotide away. This sample was included in a study of blood T cell repertoires in COVID-19 (dated by TCRdb to 2020 to 2022). A note on the overall study: Samples from collaborators originated in the United States, Italy and Spain and spanned both the acute and convalescent phases of COVID-19. Where available, HLA class I and class II types were obtained from metadata supplied by the sample provider rather than from assay-based typing. Samples came from the ongoing ImmuneRACE study (first 160 participants) plus 1,254 subjects from 6 global collaborators. The material from the prospective study consisted of cDNA or gDNA derived from T cells, B-cell-depleted T cells, or PBMCs. The repertoires were released in a freely available public database intended as a resource for research on the immune response to SARS-CoV-2. Deeply sampled blood TCRbeta repertoires from subjects exposed to, actively infected with, or recovered from COVID-19 were included in the dataset. Sample metadata almost always included a de-identified subject ID, COVID-19 status, age in years and sex.

Participants in the prospective study were aged roughly 18 to 100 years, lived in some 24 United States geographic areas, and enrolled through a virtual design. In the prospective study, cohorts were assigned on the basis of participant-reported clinical history obtained from a screening survey and a study questionnaire. For ImmuneRACE Cohort 3, a participant was defined as recovered based on two consecutive negative NP/OP PCR tests, clearance by a healthcare professional, or resolution of symptoms. Mobile phlebotomists in the prospective study collected whole blood, serum and a nasopharyngeal or oropharyngeal swab from every participant. Prospective study participants could optionally give additional blood draws and questionnaires over an approximately two-month period. Before DNA extraction, prospective study blood samples were shipped either frozen or at room temperature. Broad study findings and their caveats: The quantity of clinical and demographic metadata differed by source and by participant and was supplied without curation.

The germline V and J ends show losses of 5 bases and 0 bases respectively, and no gene match explains 16 bases of the junction. The germline V gene specifies SGHDT as CDR1 and YYEEEE as CDR2. Spanning cysteine to phenylalanine, the CDR3 consists of 18 amino acids. The read is trimmed to its CDR3 DNA, 54 bases read in frame from base 1. The immunoSEQ Assay, a bias-controlled multiplex PCR, was used to amplify TCRbeta CDR3 regions from genomic DNA. The original pipeline was this. Within the assay, amplification of reference gene primers was used to estimate how many nucleated cells each sample contained. Sequence reads were collapsed and filtered to measure the absolute abundance of every unique TCRbeta CDR3 rearrangement. For each sample, productive Simpson clonality was calculated by taking the square root of Simpson's diversity index across productive rearrangements. TCRdb took this table from immuneACCESS and kept in-frame rearrangements with V and J called. Such tables lack part of the clones; where checked against another copy, unresolved V genes explain under half of the gap, and the rest is unexplained. Clone size and V and J calls were adopted from that table, with D and trimming inferred from the DNA. In all, the sample holds about 440,000 clones, and about nine tenths of those were seen once. About 0.6% of the sample rests with the top ten.

This receptor chain uses TRBV5-6 and TRBJ1-2; 7 bases in between match TRBD1. The receptor was derived from a man aged 18 to 29 who had recovered from COVID-19. Sequenced: PBMCs or T cells enriched from blood (not recorded which). The CDR3 region: CASSWERGQGEPNYGYTF. DNA sequence: TGTGCCAGCAGTTGGGAGAGGGGGCAGGGGGAGCCTAACTATGGCTACACCTTC.